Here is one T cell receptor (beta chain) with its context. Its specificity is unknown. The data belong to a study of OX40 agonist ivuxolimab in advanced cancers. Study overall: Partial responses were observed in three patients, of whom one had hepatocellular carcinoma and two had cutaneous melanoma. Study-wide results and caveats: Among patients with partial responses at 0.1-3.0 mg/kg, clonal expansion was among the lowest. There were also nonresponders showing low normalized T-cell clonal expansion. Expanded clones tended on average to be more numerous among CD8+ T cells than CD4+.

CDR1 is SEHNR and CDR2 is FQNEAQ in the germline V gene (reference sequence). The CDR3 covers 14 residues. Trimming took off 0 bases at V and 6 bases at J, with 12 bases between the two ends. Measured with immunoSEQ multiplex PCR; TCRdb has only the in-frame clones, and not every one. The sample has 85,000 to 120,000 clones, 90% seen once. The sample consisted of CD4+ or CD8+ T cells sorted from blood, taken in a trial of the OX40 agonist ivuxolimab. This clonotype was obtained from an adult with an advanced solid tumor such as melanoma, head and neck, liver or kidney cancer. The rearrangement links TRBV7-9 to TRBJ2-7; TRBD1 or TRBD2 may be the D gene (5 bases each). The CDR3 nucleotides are TGTGCCAGCAGCTTAGCGGGGGAAGGAGGCGAGCAGTACTTC. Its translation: CASSLAGEGGEQYF.